These T cell receptor beta chains were read from a single sample in a study of a mutant IDH1 vaccine in newly diagnosed glioma. Their cognate antigens are unknown. Sequencing was performed with immunoSEQ multiplex PCR; in TCRdb, only in-frame clones are kept and a portion is missing. The sample has roughly 52,000 clones; under 90% are singletons. The sequencing here drew on PBMCs, taken from a glioma patient whose treatment included an IDH1 peptide vaccine. The receptors originated from a woman aged 18-35 years with glioma. The CDR3 runs from the conserved cysteine through the conserved F or W. The order of the fields is CDR3 length, clone size, J gene, D gene, V gene, CDR3 protein, CDR3 DNA. A D gene is named only where the DNA matches it firmly. Clone size, where shown, is once, few, many, or a class for clones that have expanded.

length: 12
size: once
J: TRBJ2-3
D: -
V: TRBV29-1
CDR3: CSVSSLGDTQYF
DNA: TGCAGCGTTTCCTCACTTGGGGATACGCAGTATTTT

length: 16
size: -
J: TRBJ1-1
D: TRBD1
V: TRBV19
CDR3: CASSMWSGRGDTEAFF
DNA: TGTGCCAGTAGTATGTGGTCGGGCAGGGGGGACACTGAAGCTTTCTTT

length: 14
size: -
J: TRBJ2-7
D: -
V: TRBV6-5
CDR3: CASSYGPNSGEQYF
DNA: TGTGCCAGCAGTTATGGTCCAAATTCCGGCGAGCAGTACTTC

length: 16
size: -
J: TRBJ2-7
D: -
V: TRBV9
CDR3: CASSLGVGQTNDEQYF
DNA: TGTGCCAGCAGCCTGGGGGTTGGACAGACTAATGACGAGCAGTACTTC

length: 16
size: -
J: TRBJ2-3
D: -
V: TRBV25-1
CDR3: CASSESRSAVTDTQYF
DNA: TGTGCCAGCAGTGAATCTAGGTCGGCAGTCACAGATACGCAGTATTTT

length: 14
size: -
J: TRBJ1-5
D: -
V: TRBV27
CDR3: CASSLGQKNQPQHF
DNA: TGTGCCAGCAGTTTGGGCCAGAAAAATCAGCCCCAGCATTTT

length: 16
size: -
J: TRBJ1-3
D: -
V: TRBV9
CDR3: CASSPDVRGSGNTIYF
DNA: TGTGCCAGCAGCCCCGACGTCAGGGGCTCTGGAAACACCATATATTTT

length: 13
size: -
J: TRBJ2-7
D: -
V: TRBV11-3
CDR3: CASSGGLPYEQYF
DNA: TGTGCCAGCAGCGGGGGCCTCCCCTACGAGCAGTACTTC

length: 19
size: -
J: TRBJ2-5
D: TRBD2
V: TRBV11-2
CDR3: CASSPPGTSGRAGQETQYF
DNA: TGTGCCAGCAGCCCGCCCGGGACTAGCGGGAGGGCCGGGCAAGAGACCCAGTACTTC

length: 13
size: few
J: TRBJ1-2
D: -
V: TRBV27
CDR3: CASSLSANRGYTF
DNA: TGTGCCAGCAGTTTATCGGCGAATAGGGGCTACACCTTC

length: 14
size: -
J: TRBJ2-2
D: -
V: TRBV9
CDR3: CASSAPPNTGELFF
DNA: TGTGCCAGCAGCGCTCCACCGAACACCGGGGAGCTGTTTTTT

length: 14
size: -
J: TRBJ1-4
D: -
V: TRBV19
CDR3: CASSIAWGGEKLFF
DNA: TGTGCCAGTAGTATCGCCTGGGGAGGTGAAAAACTGTTTTTT

length: 13
size: -
J: TRBJ1-1
D: TRBD1
V: TRBV19
CDR3: CASSIKGATEAFF
DNA: TGTGCCAGTAGTATAAAGGGGGCAACTGAAGCTTTCTTT

length: 11
size: once
J: TRBJ2-7
D: -
V: TRBV5-1
CDR3: CASSLGQEQYF
DNA: TGCGCCAGCAGCTTGGGTCAGGAGCAGTACTTC

length: 14
size: -
J: TRBJ2-1
D: -
V: TRBV15
CDR3: CATSRVGEYNEQFF
DNA: TGTGCCACCAGCAGAGTGGGGGAATACAATGAGCAGTTCTTC

length: 14
size: -
J: TRBJ2-3
D: TRBD2
V: TRBV6-4
CDR3: CASSTSGEGDTQYF
DNA: TGTGCCAGCAGTACTAGCGGAGAGGGTGATACGCAGTATTTT

length: 14
size: -
J: TRBJ1-1
D: -
V: TRBV11-2
CDR3: CASSLDWGNTEAFF
DNA: TGTGCCAGCAGCTTAGATTGGGGGAACACTGAAGCTTTCTTT

length: 12
size: -
J: TRBJ2-7
D: -
V: TRBV6-1
CDR3: CASRDPSYEQYF
DNA: TGTGCCAGCAGAGATCCCTCCTACGAGCAGTACTTC

length: 15
size: -
J: TRBJ2-7
D: TRBD2
V: TRBV5-8
CDR3: CASSYFSGISYEQYF
DNA: TGTGCCAGCAGCTATTTTAGCGGGATTTCCTACGAGCAGTACTTC

length: 18
size: -
J: TRBJ2-2
D: TRBD2
V: TRBV19
CDR3: CASSISGLAGGGTGELFF
DNA: TGTGCCAGTAGTATTTCGGGACTAGCGGGAGGAGGTACCGGGGAGCTGTTTTTT

length: 14
size: once
J: TRBJ2-1
D: TRBD2
V: TRBV27
CDR3: CASSLDWTSYEQFF
DNA: TGTGCCAGCAGTTTGGACTGGACTAGCTATGAGCAGTTCTTC

length: 15
size: -
J: TRBJ1-1
D: TRBD1
V: TRBV6-4
CDR3: CASSPGTGVGTEAFF
DNA: TGTGCCAGCAGCCCTGGGACAGGGGTTGGGACTGAAGCTTTCTTT

length: 16
size: -
J: TRBJ2-2
D: TRBD2
V: TRBV9
CDR3: CASSPTSGSNTGELFF
DNA: TGTGCCAGCAGTCCAACTAGCGGGAGTAACACCGGGGAGCTGTTTTTT

length: 14
size: -
J: TRBJ1-1
D: -
V: TRBV12-2
CDR3: CASRLRGWGTEAFF
DNA: TGTGCAAGTCGCTTAAGGGGCTGGGGTACTGAAGCTTTCTTT

length: 18
size: -
J: TRBJ1-1
D: TRBD1
V: TRBV14
CDR3: CASSQDRGRTGVSTEAFF
DNA: TGTGCCAGCAGCCAAGATAGGGGAAGGACAGGGGTTTCCACTGAAGCTTTCTTT

length: 13
size: -
J: TRBJ1-2
D: -
V: TRBV7-9
CDR3: CASSLAGTDGYTF
DNA: TGTGCCAGCAGCTTAGCCGGGACGGATGGCTACACCTTC

length: 15
size: -
J: TRBJ2-5
D: TRBD2
V: TRBV9
CDR3: CASSGGTSAQETQYF
DNA: TGTGCCAGCAGCGGGGGGACTAGCGCACAAGAGACCCAGTACTTC

length: 11
size: -
J: TRBJ1-2
D: -
V: TRBV19
CDR3: CAVLGGYGYTF
DNA: TGTGCCGTCCTGGGGGGGTACGGCTACACCTTC

length: 15
size: -
J: TRBJ1-3
D: -
V: TRBV9
CDR3: CASSLEAGQRNTIYF
DNA: TGTGCCAGCAGTCTAGAGGCCGGGCAGAGAAACACCATATATTTT

length: 17
size: -
J: TRBJ1-5
D: -
V: TRBV19
CDR3: CASSIEEGRLGNQPQHF
DNA: TGTGCCAGTAGTATAGAGGAGGGGCGACTGGGCAATCAGCCCCAGCATTTT

length: 19
size: -
J: TRBJ2-3
D: -
V: TRBV5-4
CDR3: CASSLRSAGGGDSRDTQYF
DNA: TGTGCCAGCAGCTTGCGGTCCGCAGGGGGGGGCGACTCACGAGATACGCAGTATTTT

length: 18
size: -
J: TRBJ2-7
D: TRBD2
V: TRBV2
CDR3: CASRDRARLAGGPHEQYF
DNA: TGTGCCAGCCGGGACAGGGCGAGACTAGCGGGAGGGCCCCACGAGCAGTACTTC

length: 16
size: -
J: TRBJ2-1
D: TRBD2
V: TRBV18
CDR3: CASSPIVAGGYNEQFF
DNA: TGTGCCAGCTCACCAATAGTAGCGGGGGGATACAATGAGCAGTTCTTC

length: 16
size: -
J: TRBJ2-4
D: -
V: TRBV5-4
CDR3: CASSLDPQARENIQYF
DNA: TGTGCCAGCAGCTTGGATCCCCAGGCTCGGGAAAACATTCAGTACTTC

length: 14
size: -
J: TRBJ1-2
D: -
V: TRBV6-6
CDR3: CASSSLGGREGYTF
DNA: TGTGCCAGCAGTTCCCTGGGGGGGAGGGAAGGCTACACCTTC

length: 11
size: -
J: TRBJ2-3
D: -
V: TRBV20-1
CDR3: CSASSTDTQYF
DNA: TGCAGTGCTTCTAGCACAGATACGCAGTATTTT

length: 15
size: -
J: TRBJ2-2
D: TRBD2
V: TRBV4-3
CDR3: CASSLSSGAAGELFF
DNA: TGCGCCAGCAGCCTGAGTAGCGGGGCGGCCGGGGAGCTGTTTTTT

length: 17
size: -
J: TRBJ2-2
D: TRBD2
V: TRBV12-5
CDR3: CASGSIRLAGYTGELFF
DNA: TGTGCTAGTGGTTCCATCCGACTAGCGGGGTACACCGGGGAGCTGTTTTTT